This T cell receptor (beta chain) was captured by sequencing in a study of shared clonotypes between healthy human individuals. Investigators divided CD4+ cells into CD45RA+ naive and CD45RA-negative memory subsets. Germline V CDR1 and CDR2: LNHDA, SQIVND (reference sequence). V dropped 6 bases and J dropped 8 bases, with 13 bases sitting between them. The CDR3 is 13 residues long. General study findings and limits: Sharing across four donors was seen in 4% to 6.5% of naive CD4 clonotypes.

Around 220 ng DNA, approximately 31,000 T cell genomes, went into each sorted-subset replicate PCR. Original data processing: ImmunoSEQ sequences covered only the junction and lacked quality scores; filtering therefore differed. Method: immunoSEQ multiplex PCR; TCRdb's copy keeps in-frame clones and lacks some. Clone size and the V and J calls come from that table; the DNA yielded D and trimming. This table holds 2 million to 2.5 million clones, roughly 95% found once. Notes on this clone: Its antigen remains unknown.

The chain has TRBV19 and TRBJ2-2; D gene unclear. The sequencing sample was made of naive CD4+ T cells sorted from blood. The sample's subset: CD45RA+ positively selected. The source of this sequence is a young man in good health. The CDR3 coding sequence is TGTGCCAGTAGCCGACCCCCTCGAGGGGAGCTGTTTTTT. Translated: CASSRPPRGELFF.